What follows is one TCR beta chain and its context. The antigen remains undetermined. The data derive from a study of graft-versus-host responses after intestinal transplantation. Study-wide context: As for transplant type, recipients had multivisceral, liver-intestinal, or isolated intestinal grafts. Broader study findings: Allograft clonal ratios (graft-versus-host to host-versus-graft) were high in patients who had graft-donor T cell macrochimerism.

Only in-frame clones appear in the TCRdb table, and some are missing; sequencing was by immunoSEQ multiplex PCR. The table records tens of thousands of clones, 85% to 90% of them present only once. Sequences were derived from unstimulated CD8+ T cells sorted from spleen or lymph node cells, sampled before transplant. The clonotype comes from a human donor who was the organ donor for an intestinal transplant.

The CDR3 bases are TGTGCCAGCAGTGAAATTGGGCAGGGGGGCAATGAGCAGTTCTTC. It encodes CASSEIGQGGNEQFF. V is TRBV6-1 and J is TRBJ2-1, with D possibly TRBD1 on 7 matching bases. CDR3 length equals 15 residues. The ends were cut back, 2 bases at V and 6 bases at J, with 14 bases in the middle. Germline values: CDR1 MNHNS, CDR2 SASEGT.